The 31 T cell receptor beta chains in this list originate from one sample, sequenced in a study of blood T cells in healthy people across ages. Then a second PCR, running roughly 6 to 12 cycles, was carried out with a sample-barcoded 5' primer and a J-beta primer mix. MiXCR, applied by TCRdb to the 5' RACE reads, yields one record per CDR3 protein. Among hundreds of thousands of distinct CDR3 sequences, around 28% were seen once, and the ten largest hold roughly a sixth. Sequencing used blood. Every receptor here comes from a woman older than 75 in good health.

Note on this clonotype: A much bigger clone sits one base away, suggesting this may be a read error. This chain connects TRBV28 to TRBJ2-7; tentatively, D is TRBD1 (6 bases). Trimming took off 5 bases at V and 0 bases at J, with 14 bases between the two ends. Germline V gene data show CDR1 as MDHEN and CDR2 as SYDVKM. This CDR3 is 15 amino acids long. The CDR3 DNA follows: TGTGCCAGCAGTACGGGACACCCTCACTCCTACGAGCAGTACTTC. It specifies CASSTGHPHSYEQYF.

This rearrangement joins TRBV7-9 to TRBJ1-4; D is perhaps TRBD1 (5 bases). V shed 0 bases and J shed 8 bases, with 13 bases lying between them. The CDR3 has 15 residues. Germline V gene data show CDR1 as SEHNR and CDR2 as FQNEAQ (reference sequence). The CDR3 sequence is CASSLAGGGKEKLFF. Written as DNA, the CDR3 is TGTGCCAGCAGCTTAGCCGGGGGAGGGAAGGAAAAACTGTTTTTT.

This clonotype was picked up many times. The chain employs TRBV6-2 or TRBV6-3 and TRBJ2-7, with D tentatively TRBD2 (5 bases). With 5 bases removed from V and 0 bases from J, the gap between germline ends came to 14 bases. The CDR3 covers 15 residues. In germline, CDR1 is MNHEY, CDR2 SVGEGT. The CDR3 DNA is TGTGCCAGCAGTGCAATAAGCGGAAGCTCCTACGAGCAGTACTTC. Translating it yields CASSAISGSSYEQYF.

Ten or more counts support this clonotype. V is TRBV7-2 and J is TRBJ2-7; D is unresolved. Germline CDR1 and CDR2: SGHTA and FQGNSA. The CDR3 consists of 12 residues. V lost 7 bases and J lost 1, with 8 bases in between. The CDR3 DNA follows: TGTGCCAGCACCCCAGCGTCCTACGAGCAGTACTTC. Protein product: CASTPASYEQYF.

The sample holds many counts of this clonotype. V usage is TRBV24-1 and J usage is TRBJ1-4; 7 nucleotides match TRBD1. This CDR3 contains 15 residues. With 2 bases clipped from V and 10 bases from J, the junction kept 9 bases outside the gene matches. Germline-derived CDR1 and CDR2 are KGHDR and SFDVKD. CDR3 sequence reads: CATSDSSTGSGKLFF. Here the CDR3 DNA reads TGTGCCACCAGTGATTCCTCGACAGGGTCCGGAAAACTGTTTTTT.

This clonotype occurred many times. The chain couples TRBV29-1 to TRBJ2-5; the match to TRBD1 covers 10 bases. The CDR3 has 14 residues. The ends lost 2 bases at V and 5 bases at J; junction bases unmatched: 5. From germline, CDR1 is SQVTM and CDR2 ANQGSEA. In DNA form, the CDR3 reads TGCAGCGTTGAACGGGACAGGGGTCCGGAGACCCAGTACTTC. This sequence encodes CSVERDRGPETQYF.

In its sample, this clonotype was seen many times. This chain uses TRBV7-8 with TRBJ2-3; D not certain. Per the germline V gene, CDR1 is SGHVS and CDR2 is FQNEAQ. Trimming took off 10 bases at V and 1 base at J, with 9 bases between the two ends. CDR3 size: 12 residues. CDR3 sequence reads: CATIPGTDTQYF. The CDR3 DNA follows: TGTGCCACTATACCGGGCACAGATACGCAGTATTTT.

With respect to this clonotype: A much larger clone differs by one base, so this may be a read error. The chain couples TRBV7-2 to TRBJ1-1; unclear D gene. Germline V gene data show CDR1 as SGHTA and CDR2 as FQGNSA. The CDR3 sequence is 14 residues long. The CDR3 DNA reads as TGTGCCAGCAGCTTATTCGTCCCGAACGCTGAAGCTTTCTTT. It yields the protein CASSLFVPNAEAFF.

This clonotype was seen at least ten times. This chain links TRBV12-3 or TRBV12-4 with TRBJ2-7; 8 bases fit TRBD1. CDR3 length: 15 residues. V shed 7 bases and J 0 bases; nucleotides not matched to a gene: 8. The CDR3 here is CASTLTGASSYEQYF. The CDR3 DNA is TGTGCCAGCACCCTGACAGGGGCCAGCTCCTACGAGCAGTACTTC.

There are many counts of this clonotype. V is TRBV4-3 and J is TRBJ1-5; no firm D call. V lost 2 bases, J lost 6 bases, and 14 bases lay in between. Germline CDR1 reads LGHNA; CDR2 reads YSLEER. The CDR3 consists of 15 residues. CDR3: CASSQRVGGTQPQHF. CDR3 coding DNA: TGCGCCAGCAGCCAACGCGTGGGAGGAACTCAGCCCCAGCATTTT.

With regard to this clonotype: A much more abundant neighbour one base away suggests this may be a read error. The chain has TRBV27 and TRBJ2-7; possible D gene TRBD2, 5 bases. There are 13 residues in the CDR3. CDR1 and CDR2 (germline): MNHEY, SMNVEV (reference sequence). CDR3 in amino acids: CTSRRGINYEQYF. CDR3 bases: TGTACCAGCAGAAGAGGGATAAACTACGAGCAGTACTTC.

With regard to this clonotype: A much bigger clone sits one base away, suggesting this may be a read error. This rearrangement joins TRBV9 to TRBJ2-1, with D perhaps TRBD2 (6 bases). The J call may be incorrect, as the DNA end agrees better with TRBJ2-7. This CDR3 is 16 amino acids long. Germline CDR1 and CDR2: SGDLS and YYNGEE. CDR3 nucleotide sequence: TGTGCCAGCAGCCCCCCGGGACTCCTGTTAAGTAATGAGCAGTACTTC. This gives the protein CASSPPGLLLSNEQYF.

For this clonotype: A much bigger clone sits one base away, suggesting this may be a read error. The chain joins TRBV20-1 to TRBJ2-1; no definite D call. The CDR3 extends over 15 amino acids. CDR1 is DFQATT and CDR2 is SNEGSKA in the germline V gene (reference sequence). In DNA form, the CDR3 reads TGCGGTGCTTCCAATCGATTAAAAGGCTACAATGAGCAGTTCTTC. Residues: CGASNRLKGYNEQFF.

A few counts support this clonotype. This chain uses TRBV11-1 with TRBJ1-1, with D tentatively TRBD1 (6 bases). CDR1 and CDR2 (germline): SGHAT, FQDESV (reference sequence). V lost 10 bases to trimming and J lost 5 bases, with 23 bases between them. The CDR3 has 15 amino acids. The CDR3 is CATRGGVKRGTEAFF. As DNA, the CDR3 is TGTGCCACCAGGGGCGGCGTGAAGAGGGGTACTGAAGCTTTCTTT. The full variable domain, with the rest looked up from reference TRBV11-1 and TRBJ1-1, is EAEVAQSPRYKITEKSQAVAFWCDPISGHATLYWYRQILGQGPELLVQFQDESVVDDSQLPKDRFSAERLKGVDSTLKIQPAELGDSAMYLCATRGGVKRGTEAFFGQGTRLTVV.

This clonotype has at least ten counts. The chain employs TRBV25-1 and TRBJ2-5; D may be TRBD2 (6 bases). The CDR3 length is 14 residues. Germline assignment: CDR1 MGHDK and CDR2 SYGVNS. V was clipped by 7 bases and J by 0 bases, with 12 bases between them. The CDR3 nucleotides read TGTGCCAGCACGGGACGGGAGTACCAAGAGACCCAGTACTTC. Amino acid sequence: CASTGREYQETQYF.

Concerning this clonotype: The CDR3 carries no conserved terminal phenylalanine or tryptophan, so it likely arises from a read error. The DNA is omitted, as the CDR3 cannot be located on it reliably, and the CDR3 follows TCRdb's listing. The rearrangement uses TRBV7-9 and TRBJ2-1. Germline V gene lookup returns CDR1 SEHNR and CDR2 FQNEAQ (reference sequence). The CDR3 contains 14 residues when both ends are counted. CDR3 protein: CASSSGSGYNEQFS.

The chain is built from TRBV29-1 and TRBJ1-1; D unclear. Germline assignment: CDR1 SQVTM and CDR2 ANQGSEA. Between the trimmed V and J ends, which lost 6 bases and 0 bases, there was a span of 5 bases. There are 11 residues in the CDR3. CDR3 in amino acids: CSVKMNTEAFF. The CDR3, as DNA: TGCAGCGTAAAAATGAACACTGAAGCTTTCTTT.

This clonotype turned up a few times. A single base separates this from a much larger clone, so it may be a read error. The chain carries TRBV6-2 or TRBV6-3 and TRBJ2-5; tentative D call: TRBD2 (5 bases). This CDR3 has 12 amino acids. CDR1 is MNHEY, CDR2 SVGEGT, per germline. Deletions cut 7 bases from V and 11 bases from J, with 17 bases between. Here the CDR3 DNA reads TGTGCCAGCAAGCCGGAGGCCAATGAGCAGTACTTC. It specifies CASKPEANEQYF.

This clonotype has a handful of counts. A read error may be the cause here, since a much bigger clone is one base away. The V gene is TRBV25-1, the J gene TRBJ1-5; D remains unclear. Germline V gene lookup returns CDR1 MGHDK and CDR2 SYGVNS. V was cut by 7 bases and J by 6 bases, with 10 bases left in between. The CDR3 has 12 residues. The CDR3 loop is CASNDVGQPQHF. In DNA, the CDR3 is TGTGCCAGCAATGATGTGGGTCAGCCCCAGCATTTT. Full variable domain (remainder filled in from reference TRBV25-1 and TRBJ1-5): EADIYQTPRYLVIGTGKKITLECSQTMGHDKMYWYQQDPGMELHLIHYSYGVNSTEKGDLSSESTVSRIRTEHFPLTLESARPSHTSQYLCASNDVGQPQHFGDGTRLSIL.

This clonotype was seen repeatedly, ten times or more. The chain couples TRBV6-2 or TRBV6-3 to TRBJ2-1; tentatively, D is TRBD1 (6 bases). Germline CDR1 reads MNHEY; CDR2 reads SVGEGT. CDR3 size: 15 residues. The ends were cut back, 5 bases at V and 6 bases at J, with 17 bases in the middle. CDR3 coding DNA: TGTGCCAGCAGTGATCCGGGACAAACCTTCAATGAGCAGTTCTTC. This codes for CASSDPGQTFNEQFF.

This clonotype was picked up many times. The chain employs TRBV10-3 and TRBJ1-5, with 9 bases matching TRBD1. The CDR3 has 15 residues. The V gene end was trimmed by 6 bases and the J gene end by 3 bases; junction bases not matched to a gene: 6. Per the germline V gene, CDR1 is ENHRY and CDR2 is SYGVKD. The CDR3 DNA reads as TGTGCCATCAGGGCCGGACAGGGGTTCAATCAGCCCCAGCATTTT. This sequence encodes CAIRAGQGFNQPQHF.

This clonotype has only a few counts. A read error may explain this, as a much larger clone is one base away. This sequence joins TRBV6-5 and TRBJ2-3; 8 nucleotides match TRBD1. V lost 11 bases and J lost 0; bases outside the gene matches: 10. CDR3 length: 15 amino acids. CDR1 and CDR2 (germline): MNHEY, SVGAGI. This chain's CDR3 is CAGTSRGLSTDTQYF. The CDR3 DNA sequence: TGTGCCGGCACATCCAGGGGGCTTAGCACAGATACGCAGTATTTT.

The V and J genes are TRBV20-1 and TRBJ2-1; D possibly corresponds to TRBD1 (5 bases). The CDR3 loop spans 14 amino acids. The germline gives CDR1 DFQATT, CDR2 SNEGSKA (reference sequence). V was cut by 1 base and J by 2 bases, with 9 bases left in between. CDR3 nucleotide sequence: TGCAGTGCTAGAGGCAGGGCTGCCTACAATGAGCAGTTCTTC. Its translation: CSARGRAAYNEQFF.

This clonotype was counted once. The CDR3 nucleotides read TGTGCCTGGAGTGGGGGGTCCGGGGAGCTGTTTTTT. It translates to CAWSGGSGELFF. The chain has TRBV30 and TRBJ2-2, with D perhaps matching TRBD1 or TRBD2 (5 bases each). V was pared by 1 base and J by 6 bases, with 6 bases between. The germline gives CDR1 GTSNPN, CDR2 SVGIG (reference sequence). The CDR3 extends over 12 amino acids.

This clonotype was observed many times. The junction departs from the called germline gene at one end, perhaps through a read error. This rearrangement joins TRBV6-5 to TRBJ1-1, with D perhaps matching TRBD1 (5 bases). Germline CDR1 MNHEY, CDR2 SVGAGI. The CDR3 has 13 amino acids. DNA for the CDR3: TGCGCCAGCAGCCCTGGGGGGGGAACTGAAGCTTTCTTT. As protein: CASSPGGGTEAFF.

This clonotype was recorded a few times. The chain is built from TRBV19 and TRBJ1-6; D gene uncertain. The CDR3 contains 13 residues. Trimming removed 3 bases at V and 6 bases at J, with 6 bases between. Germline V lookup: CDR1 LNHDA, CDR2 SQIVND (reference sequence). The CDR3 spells CASSINGNSPLHF. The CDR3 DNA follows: TGTGCCAGTAGTATCAACGGTAATTCACCCCTCCACTTT. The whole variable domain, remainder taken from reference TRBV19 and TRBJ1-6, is DGGITQSPKYLFRKEGQNVTLSCEQNLNHDAMYWYRQDPGQGLRLIYYSQIVNDFQKGDIAEGYSVSREKKESFPLTVTSAQKNPTAFYLCASSINGNSPLHFGNGTRLTVT.

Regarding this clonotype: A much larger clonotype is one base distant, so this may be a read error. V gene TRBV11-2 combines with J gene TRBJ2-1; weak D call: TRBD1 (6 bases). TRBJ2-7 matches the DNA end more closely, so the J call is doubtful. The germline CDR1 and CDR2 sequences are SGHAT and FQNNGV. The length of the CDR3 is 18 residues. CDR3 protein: CASSRRSGAPRKYNEQYF. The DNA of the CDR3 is TGTGCCAGCAGCCGCCGATCAGGGGCCCCTAGGAAGTACAATGAGCAGTACTTC.

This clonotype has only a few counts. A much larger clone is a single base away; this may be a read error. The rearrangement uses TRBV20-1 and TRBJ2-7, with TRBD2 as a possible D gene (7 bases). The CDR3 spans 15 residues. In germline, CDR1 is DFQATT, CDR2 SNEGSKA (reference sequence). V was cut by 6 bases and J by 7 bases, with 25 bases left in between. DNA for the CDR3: TGCAGTGCCTCTCCAAGGGGGGGCTCGTATCATGAGCAGTACTTC. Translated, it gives CSASPRGGSYHEQYF.

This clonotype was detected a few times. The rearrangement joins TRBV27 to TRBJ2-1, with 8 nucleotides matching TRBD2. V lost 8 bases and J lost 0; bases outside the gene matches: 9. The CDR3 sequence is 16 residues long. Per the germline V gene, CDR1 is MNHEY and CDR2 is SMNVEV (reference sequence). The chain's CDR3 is CASGPAGDSSYNEQFF. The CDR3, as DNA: TGTGCCAGCGGTCCAGCGGGGGATAGCTCCTACAATGAGCAGTTCTTC.

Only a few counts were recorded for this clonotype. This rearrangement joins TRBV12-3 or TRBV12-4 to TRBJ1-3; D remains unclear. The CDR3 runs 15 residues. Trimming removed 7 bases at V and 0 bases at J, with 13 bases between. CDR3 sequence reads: CASNDGPSSGNTIYF. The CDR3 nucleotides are TGTGCCAGCAATGACGGACCTTCCTCTGGAAACACCATATATTTT.

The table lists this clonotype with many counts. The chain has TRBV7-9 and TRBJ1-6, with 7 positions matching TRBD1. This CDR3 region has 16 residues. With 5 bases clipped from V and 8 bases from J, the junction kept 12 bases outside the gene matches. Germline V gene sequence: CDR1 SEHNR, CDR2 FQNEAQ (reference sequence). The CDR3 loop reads CASSRDREFVDSPLHF. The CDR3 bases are TGTGCCAGCAGCCGAGACAGGGAATTCGTAGATTCACCCCTCCACTTT.